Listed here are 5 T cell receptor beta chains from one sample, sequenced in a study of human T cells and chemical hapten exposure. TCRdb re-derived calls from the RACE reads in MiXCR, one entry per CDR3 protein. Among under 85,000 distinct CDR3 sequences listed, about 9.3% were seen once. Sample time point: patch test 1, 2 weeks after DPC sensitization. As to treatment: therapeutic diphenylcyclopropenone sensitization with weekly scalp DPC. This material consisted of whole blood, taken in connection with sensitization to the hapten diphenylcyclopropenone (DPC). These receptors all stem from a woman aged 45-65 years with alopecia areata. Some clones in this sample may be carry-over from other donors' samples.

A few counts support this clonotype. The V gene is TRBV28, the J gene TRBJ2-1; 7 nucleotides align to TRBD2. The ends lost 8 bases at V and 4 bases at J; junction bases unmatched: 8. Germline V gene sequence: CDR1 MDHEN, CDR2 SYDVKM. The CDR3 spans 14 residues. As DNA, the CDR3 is TGTGCCAGCCGGGGGAGCGGGGCATACAATGAGCAGTTCTTC. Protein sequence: CASRGSGAYNEQFF.

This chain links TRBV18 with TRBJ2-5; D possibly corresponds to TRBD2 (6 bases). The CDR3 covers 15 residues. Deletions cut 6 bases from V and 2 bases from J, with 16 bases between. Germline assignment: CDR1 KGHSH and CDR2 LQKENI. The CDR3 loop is CASSRGGSPQETQYF. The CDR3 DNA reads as TGTGCCAGCTCGCGGGGCGGCAGCCCACAAGAGACCCAGTACTTC. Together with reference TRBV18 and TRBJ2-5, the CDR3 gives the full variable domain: NAGVMQNPRHLVRRRGQEARLRCSPMKGHSHVYWYRQLPEEGLKFMVYLQKENIIDESGMPKERFSAEFPKEGPSILRIQQVVRGDSAAYFCASSRGGSPQETQYFGPGTRLLVL.

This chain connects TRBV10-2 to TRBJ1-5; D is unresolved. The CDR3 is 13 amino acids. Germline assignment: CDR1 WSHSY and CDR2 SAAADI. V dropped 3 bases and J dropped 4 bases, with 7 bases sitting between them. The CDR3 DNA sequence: TGCGCCAGCAGTGATGGGCTTAATCAGCCCCAGCATTTT. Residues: CASSDGLNQPQHF.

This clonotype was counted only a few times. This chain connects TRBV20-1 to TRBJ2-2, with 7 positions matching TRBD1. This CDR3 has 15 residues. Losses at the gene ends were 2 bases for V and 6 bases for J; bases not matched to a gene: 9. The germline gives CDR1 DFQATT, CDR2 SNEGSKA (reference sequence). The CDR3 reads CSARNAGGGPGELFF. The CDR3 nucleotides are TGCAGTGCTAGAAACGCAGGGGGTGGTCCCGGGGAGCTGTTTTTT.

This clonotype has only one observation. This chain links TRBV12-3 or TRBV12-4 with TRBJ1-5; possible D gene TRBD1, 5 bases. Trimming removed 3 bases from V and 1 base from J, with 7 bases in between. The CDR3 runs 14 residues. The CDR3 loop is CASSFGDSNQPQHF. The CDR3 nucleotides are TGTGCCAGCAGTTTCGGGGACAGCAATCAGCCCCAGCATTTT.